This T cell receptor beta chain is drawn from a study of blood T cell repertoires in COVID-19. About the study: Samples came from the United States, Italy and Spain, spanning acute and convalescent COVID-19. Sources were T cells, B-cell-depleted T cells, or PBMCs; the material itself was cDNA or gDNA.

The CDR3 is made up of 16 amino acids. Authors' data handling: Reference gene primer amplification gave nucleated cell count estimates. This table comes from immunoSEQ multiplex PCR, and its TCRdb copy is limited to in-frame clones, with some not included. V and J calls and clone size are as listed in that table; D and trimming were resolved from the DNA. Here the sample spans 250,000 to 300,000 clones, about 85% being singletons. The sequence was collected from a woman between 50 and 59 years old who had recovered from COVID-19. The chain uses TRBV21-1 and TRBJ1-1; whether TRBD1, the table's D call, matches the DNA was not checked. TRBV21-1 is a documented pseudogene. Material: peripheral blood. CDR3 in amino acids: CASSRRQGPDNTEAFF. The CDR3 DNA reads as TGTGCCAGCAGCAGAAGACAGGGCCCTGACAACACTGAAGCTTTCTTT.